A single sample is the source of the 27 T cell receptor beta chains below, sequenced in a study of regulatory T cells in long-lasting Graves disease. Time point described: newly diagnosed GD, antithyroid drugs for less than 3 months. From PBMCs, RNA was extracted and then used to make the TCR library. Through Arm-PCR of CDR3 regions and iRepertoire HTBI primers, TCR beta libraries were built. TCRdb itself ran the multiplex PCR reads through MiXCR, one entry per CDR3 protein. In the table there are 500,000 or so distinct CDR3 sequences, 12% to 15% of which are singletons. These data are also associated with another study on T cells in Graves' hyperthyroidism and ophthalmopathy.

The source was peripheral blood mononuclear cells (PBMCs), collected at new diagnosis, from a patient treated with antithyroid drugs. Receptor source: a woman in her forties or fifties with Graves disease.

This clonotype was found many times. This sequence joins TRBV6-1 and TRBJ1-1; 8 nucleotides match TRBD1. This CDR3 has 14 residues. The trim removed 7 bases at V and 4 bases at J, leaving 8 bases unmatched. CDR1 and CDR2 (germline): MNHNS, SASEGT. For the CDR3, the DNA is TGTGCCAGCATCGGCAGGGGGCTTATCACTGAAGCTTTCTTT. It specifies CASIGRGLITEAFF.

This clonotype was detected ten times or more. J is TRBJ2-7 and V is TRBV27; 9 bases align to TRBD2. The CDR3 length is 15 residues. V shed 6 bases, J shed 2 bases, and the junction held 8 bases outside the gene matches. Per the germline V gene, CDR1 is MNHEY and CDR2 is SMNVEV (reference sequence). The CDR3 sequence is CASSAAGGWAYEQYF. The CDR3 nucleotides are TGTGCCAGCAGCGCAGCGGGAGGCTGGGCCTACGAGCAGTACTTC.

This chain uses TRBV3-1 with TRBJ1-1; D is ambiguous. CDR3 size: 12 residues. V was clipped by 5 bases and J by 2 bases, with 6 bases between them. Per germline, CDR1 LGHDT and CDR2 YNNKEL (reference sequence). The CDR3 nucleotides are TGTGCCAGCAGCGTTGAAAACACTGAAGCTTTCTTT. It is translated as CASSVENTEAFF.

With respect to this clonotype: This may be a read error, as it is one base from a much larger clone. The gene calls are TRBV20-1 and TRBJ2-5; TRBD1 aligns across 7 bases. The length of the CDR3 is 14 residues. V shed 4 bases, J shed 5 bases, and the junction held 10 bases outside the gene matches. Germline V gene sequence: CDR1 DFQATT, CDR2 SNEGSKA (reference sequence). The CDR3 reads CSATGGQAEETQYF. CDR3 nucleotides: TGCAGTGCTACCGGCGGACAGGCTGAGGAGACCCAGTACTTC.

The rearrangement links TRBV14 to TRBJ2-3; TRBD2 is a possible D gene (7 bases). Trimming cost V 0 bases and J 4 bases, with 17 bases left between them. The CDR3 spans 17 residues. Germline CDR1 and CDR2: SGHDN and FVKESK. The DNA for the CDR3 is TGTGCCAGCAGCCAAGATAAGGGGGAGGGAAGACCAGATACGCAGTATTTT. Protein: CASSQDKGEGRPDTQYF.

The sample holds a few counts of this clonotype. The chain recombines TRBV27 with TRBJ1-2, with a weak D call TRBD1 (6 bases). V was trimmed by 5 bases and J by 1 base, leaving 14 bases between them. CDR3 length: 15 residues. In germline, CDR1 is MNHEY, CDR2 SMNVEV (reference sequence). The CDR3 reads CASSPLDRLNYGYTF. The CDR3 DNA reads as TGTGCCAGCAGTCCGTTGGACAGACTTAACTATGGCTACACCTTC.

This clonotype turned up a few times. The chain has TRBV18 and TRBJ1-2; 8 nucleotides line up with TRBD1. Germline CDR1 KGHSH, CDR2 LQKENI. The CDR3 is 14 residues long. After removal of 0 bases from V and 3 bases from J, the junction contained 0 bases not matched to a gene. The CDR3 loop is CASSPPTGDYGYTF. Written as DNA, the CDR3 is TGTGCCAGCTCACCACCGACAGGGGACTATGGCTACACCTTC.

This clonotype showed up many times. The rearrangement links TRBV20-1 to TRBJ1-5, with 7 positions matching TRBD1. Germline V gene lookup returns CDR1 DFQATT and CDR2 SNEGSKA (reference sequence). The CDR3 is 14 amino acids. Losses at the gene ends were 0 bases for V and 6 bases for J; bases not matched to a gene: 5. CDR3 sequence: CSAREVEGAQPQHF. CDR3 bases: TGCAGTGCTAGAGAAGTGGAGGGGGCTCAGCCCCAGCATTTT.

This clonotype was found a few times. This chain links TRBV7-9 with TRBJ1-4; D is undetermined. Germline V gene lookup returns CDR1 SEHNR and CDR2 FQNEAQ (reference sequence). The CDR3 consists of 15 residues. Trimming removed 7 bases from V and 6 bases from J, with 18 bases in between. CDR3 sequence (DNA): TGTGCCAGCACCGAAACCGGCGGCTTCGATGAAAAACTGTTTTTT. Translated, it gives CASTETGGFDEKLFF.

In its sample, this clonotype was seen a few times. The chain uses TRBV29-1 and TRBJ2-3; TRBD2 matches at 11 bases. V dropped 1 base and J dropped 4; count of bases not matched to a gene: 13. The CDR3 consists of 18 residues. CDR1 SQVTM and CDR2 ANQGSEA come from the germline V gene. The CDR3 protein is CSVEGAQGTSGPPDTQYF. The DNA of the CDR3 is TGCAGCGTTGAAGGGGCTCAGGGGACTAGCGGTCCGCCAGATACGCAGTATTTT.

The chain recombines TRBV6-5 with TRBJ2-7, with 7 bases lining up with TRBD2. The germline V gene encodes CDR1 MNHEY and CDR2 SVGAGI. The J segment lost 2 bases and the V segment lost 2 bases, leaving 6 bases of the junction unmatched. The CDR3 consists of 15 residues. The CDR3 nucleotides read TGTGCCAGCAGTTACGGGGGGGGAGTCCCCTACGAGCAGTACTTC. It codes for CASSYGGGVPYEQYF.

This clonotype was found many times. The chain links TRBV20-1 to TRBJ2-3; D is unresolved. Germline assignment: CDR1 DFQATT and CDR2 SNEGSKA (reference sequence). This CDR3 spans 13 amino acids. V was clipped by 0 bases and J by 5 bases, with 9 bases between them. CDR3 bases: TGCAGTGCTAGAGATCTAACTATAGATACGCAGTATTTT. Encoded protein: CSARDLTIDTQYF.

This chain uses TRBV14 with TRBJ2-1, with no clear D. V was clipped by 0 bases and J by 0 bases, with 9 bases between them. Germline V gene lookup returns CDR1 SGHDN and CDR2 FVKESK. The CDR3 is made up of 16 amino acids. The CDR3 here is CASSQDRPVSYNEQFF. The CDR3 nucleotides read TGTGCCAGCAGCCAAGATCGGCCAGTCTCCTACAATGAGCAGTTCTTC.

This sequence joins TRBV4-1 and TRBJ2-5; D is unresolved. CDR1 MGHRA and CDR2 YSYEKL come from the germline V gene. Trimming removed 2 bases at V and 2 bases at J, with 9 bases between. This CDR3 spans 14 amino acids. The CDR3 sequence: CASSQLPTQETQYF. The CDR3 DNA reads TGCGCCAGCAGCCAATTACCTACACAAGAGACCCAGTACTTC.

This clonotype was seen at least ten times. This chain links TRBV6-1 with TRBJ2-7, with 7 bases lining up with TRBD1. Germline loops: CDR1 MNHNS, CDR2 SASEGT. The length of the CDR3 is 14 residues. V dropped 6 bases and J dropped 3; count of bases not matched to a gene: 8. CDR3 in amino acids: CASRSPDRDYEQYF. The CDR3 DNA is TGTGCCAGCAGGAGCCCCGACAGGGACTACGAGCAGTACTTC.

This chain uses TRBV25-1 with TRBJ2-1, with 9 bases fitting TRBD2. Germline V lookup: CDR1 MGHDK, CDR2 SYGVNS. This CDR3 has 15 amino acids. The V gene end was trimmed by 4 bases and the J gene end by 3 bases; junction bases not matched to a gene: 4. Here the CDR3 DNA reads TGTGCCAGCAGTGGAGCTAGCGGGATCTACAATGAGCAGTTCTTC. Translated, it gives CASSGASGIYNEQFF.

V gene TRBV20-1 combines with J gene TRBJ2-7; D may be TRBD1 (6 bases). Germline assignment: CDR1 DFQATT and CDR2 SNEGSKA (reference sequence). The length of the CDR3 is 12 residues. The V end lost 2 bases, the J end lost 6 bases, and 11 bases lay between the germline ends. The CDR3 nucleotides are TGCAGTGCTAGAAGGGACACAATCGAGCAGTACTTC. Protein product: CSARRDTIEQYF.

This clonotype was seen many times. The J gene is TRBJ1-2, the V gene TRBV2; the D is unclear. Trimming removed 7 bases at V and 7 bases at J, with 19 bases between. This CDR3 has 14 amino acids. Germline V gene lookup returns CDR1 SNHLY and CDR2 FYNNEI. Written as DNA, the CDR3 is TGTGCCAGCACCCCCGAGGGTAGCGGCGGTGGCTACACCTTC. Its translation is CASTPEGSGGGYTF.

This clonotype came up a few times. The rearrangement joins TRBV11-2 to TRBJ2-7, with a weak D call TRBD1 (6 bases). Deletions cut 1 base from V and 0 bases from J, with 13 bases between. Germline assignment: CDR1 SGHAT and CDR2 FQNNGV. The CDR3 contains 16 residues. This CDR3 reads CASSLGRQVLSYEQYF. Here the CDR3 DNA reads TGTGCCAGCAGCTTAGGGAGACAGGTTCTCTCCTACGAGCAGTACTTC.

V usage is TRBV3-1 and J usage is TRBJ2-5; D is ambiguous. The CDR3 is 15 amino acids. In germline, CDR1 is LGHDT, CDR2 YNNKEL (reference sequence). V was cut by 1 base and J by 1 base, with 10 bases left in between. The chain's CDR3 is CASSQGIGPQETQYF. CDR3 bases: TGTGCCAGCAGCCAAGGGATAGGACCCCAAGAGACCCAGTACTTC.

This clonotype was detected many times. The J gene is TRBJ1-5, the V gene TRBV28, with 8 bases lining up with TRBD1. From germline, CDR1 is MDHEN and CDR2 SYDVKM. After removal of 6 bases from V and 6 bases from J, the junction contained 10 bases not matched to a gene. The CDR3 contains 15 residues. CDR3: CASRPQGAGGQPQHF. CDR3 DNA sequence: TGTGCCAGCAGACCCCAGGGGGCGGGGGGTCAGCCCCAGCATTTT.

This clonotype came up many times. CDR3 protein: CASSLLAGENTGELFF. CDR3 sequence (DNA): TGTGCCAGCAGCTTATTAGCGGGAGAGAACACCGGGGAGCTGTTTTTT. The rearrangement uses TRBV7-9 and TRBJ2-2, with 9 bases that match TRBD2. This CDR3 is built from 16 residues. Germline V CDR1 and CDR2: SEHNR, FQNEAQ (reference sequence). V dropped 2 bases and J dropped 1; count of bases not matched to a gene: 2.

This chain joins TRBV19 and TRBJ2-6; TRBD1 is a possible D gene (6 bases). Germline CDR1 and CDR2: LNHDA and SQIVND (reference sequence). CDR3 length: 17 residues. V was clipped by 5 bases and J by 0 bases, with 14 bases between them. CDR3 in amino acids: CASSPRTVSSGANVLTF. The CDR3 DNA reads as TGTGCCAGTAGTCCTCGGACAGTAAGCTCTGGGGCCAACGTCCTGACTTTC.

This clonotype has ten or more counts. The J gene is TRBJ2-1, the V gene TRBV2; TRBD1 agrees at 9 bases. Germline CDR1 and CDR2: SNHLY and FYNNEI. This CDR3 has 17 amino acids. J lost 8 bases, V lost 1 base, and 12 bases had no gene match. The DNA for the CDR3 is TGTGCCAGCAGTGAAGGGGAACCGGGACAGGGTTTGGATGAGCAGTTCTTC. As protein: CASSEGEPGQGLDEQFF.

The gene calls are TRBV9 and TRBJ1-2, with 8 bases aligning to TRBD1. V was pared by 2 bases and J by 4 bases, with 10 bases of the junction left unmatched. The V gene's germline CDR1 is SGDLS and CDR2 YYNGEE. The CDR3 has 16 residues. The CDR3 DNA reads TGTGCCAGCAGCGTCGCAGGACAGGGCGGACTCTATGGCTACACCTTC. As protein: CASSVAGQGGLYGYTF.

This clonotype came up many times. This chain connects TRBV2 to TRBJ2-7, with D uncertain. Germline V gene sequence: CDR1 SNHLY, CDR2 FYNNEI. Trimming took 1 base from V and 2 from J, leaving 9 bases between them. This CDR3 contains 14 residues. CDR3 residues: CASSEDGVPYEQYF. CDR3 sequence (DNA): TGTGCCAGCAGTGAAGATGGGGTTCCCTACGAGCAGTACTTC.

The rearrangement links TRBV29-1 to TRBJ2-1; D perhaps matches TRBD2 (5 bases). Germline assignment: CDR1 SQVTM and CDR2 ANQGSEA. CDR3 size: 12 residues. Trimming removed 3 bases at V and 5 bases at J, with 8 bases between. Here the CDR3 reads CSVDTGNNEQFF. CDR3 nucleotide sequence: TGCAGCGTTGACACGGGAAACAATGAGCAGTTCTTC.